Listed here are 17 T cell receptor beta chains from one sample, sequenced in a study of Tregs in tolerant kidney transplant recipients. Generated by immunoSEQ multiplex PCR, the TCRdb table keeps only in-frame clones and is missing some. Of approximately 67,000 clones listed, more than 90% are singletons. The sample here was CD8+ T cells from blood, taken before the transplant. Receptor source: a human donor who received a combined kidney and bone marrow transplant.

This clone was seen just once. This chain links TRBV7-6 with TRBJ2-1; 11 bases are a match to TRBD2. V lost 5 bases to trimming and J lost 10 bases; unmatched junction nucleotides: 10. The CDR3 sequence is 15 residues long. In germline, CDR1 is SGHVS, CDR2 FNYEAQ. The CDR3: CASSHLLAGVGEQFF. The DNA of the CDR3 is TGTGCCAGCAGCCATCTACTAGCGGGAGTTGGGGAGCAGTTCTTC.

The chain combines TRBV6-5 with TRBJ2-7, with D possibly matching TRBD2 (6 bases). This CDR3 spans 13 amino acids. Trimming took 6 bases from V and 6 from J, leaving 15 bases between them. Germline CDR1 reads MNHEY; CDR2 reads SVGAGI. The DNA for the CDR3 is TGTGCCAGCAGCCTAGGGCGGGACGTCGAGCAGTACTTC. Its protein is CASSLGRDVEQYF.

This chain links TRBV13 with TRBJ2-3, with 15 bases identical to TRBD2. The CDR3 is made up of 20 amino acids. Looked up from germline, CDR1 is PRHDT and CDR2 is FYEKMQ (reference sequence). The V and J ends lost 5 bases and 0 bases, in that order; junction bases with no gene match: 12. The CDR3 DNA reads TGTGCCAGCAGCACCGGATCCGGGACTAGCGGGGGGCCAAGCACAGATACGCAGTATTTT. The encoded protein is CASSTGSGTSGGPSTDTQYF.

The chain joins TRBV4-3 to TRBJ2-7; unclear D gene. CDR3 length: 15 amino acids. From germline, CDR1 is LGHNA and CDR2 YSLEER. V lost 0 bases to trimming and J lost 2 bases, with 11 bases between them. The CDR3 DNA reads as TGCGCCAGCAGCCAAGATCTCCGACTCACCTACGAGCAGTACTTC. This sequence encodes CASSQDLRLTYEQYF.

The genes are TRBV4-1 and TRBJ1-2; D is unresolved. The CDR3 sequence is 13 residues long. V was clipped by 0 bases and J by 4 bases, with 6 bases between them. The germline CDR1 and CDR2 sequences are MGHRA and YSYEKL. CDR3 bases: TGCGCCAGCAGCCAAGAAAACACCTATGGCTACACCTTC. Protein: CASSQENTYGYTF.

The chain couples TRBV30 to TRBJ1-5; 9 positions agree with TRBD1. The CDR3 runs 13 residues. Germline lookup yields CDR1 GTSNPN and CDR2 SVGIG (reference sequence). Germline trimming cut 1 base from V and 7 bases from J; bases unmatched to any gene: 2. The CDR3 coding sequence is TGTGCCTGGAGTGAAACAGGGGGCCAGCCCCAGCATTTT. The encoded protein is CAWSETGGQPQHF.

The chain uses TRBV27 and TRBJ1-5; 9 bases map to TRBD1. This CDR3 is 15 amino acids long. J lost 1 base, V lost 3 bases, and 1 base had no gene match. Germline values: CDR1 MNHEY, CDR2 SMNVEV (reference sequence). CDR3 DNA: TGTGCCAGCAGTTTTGGACAGGGGAGCAATCAGCCCCAGCATTTT. It translates to CASSFGQGSNQPQHF.

The genes are TRBV6-1 and TRBJ2-7; D remains ambiguous. Between the trimmed V and J ends, which lost 5 bases and 1 base, there was a span of 9 bases. The V gene's germline CDR1 is MNHNS and CDR2 SASEGT. The CDR3 is 13 residues long. CDR3 DNA: TGTGCCAGCAGTTGGTACACATCCTACGAGCAGTACTTC. Encoded protein: CASSWYTSYEQYF.

V gene TRBV14 combines with J gene TRBJ2-1; D is possibly TRBD2 (6 bases). The V and J ends lost 1 base and 6 bases respectively, with 7 bases between them. Germline lookup yields CDR1 SGHDN and CDR2 FVKESK. This CDR3 region has 13 residues. For the CDR3, the DNA is TGTGCCAGCAGCCAAGTGGGGGGCAATGAGCAGTTCTTC. As protein: CASSQVGGNEQFF.

V gene TRBV4-3 combines with J gene TRBJ2-7; 7 bases match TRBD1. V gave up 0 bases and J gave up 2 bases; unmatched junction bases: 4. Germline CDR1 is LGHNA and CDR2 is YSLEER. CDR3 length: 15 amino acids. The DNA for the CDR3 is TGCGCCAGCAGCCAAGATGGGACAGCCACCTACGAGCAGTACTTC. It encodes CASSQDGTATYEQYF.

The rearrangement uses TRBV30 and TRBJ1-5; no reliable D call. The CDR3 is 14 residues long. V was shortened by 3 bases and J by 7 bases, with 16 bases between the two germline ends. Germline V gene sequence: CDR1 GTSNPN, CDR2 SVGIG (reference sequence). The CDR3 here is CAWSQRNLYQPQHF. DNA of the CDR3: TGTGCCTGGAGCCAGAGGAATCTGTACCAGCCCCAGCATTTT.

This clone showed up just once. CDR3 loop: CASSKQGRDSPLHF. The CDR3 nucleotides are TGTGCCAGCAGTAAACAGGGGCGGGATTCACCCCTCCACTTT. This chain links TRBV6-5 with TRBJ1-6, with 7 bases fitting TRBD1. V lost 5 bases to trimming and J lost 8 bases; unmatched junction nucleotides: 6. The CDR3 runs 14 residues. Germline V gene sequence: CDR1 MNHEY, CDR2 SVGAGI.

The chain employs TRBV9 and TRBJ2-5; TRBD2 matches at 7 bases. The CDR3 loop spans 14 amino acids. V dropped 3 bases and J dropped 2; count of bases not matched to a gene: 4. From germline, CDR1 is SGDLS and CDR2 YYNGEE. CDR3 nucleotide sequence: TGTGCCAGCAGCGGTCAGCGGGGACAAGAGACCCAGTACTTC. Residues: CASSGQRGQETQYF.

This clone was seen only once. The chain recombines TRBV7-2 with TRBJ2-5, with 9 bases lining up with TRBD2. TRBJ2-7 explains the end of the DNA better; the J call may be wrong. Per germline, CDR1 SGHTA and CDR2 FQGNSA. The CDR3 spans 15 residues. DNA for the CDR3: TGTGCCAGCAGCTTAGACGCGGGGGGGCCCTACGAGCAGTACTTC. Residues: CASSLDAGGPYEQYF.

CDR3: CASSKGEGTSVYEQYF. CDR3 sequence (DNA): TGTGCCAGCAGCAAAGGAGAAGGGACTAGCGTTTACGAGCAGTACTTC. This chain joins TRBV21-1 and TRBJ2-7; the D call in the table, TRBD2, was not verified against the DNA. TRBV21-1 is marked as a pseudogene. The CDR3 has 16 amino acids.

This clone was seen just once. The chain links TRBV19 to TRBJ2-7; TRBD2 matches 9 bases. Germline assignment: CDR1 LNHDA and CDR2 SQIVND (reference sequence). This CDR3 region has 15 residues. Trimming cost V 4 bases and J 5 bases; bases outside gene matches: 9. CDR3 DNA sequence: TGTGCCAGTAGTACTTCCCTAGCGGGGTCCCACGAGCAGTACTTC. It yields the protein CASSTSLAGSHEQYF.

V gene TRBV6-6 combines with J gene TRBJ1-1; TRBD1 matches 7 bases. The CDR3 runs 16 residues. Germline values: CDR1 MNHNY, CDR2 SVGAGI (reference sequence). With 2 bases clipped from V and 0 bases from J, the junction kept 6 bases outside the gene matches. In nucleotides, the CDR3 is TGTGCCAGCAGTTACACCCGACAGGGAGTGAACACTGAAGCTTTCTTT. Translation gives CASSYTRQGVNTEAFF.